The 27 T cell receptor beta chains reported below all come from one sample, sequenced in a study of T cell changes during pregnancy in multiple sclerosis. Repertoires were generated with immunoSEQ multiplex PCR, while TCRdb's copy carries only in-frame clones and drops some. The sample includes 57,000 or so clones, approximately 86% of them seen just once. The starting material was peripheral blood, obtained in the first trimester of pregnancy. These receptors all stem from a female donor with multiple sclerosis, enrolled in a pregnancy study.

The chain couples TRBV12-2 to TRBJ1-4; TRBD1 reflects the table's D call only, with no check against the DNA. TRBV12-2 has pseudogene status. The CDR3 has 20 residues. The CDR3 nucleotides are TGTGCAAGTCGCCTATGGTCACAGGCCATTCGAATCACAACTAATGAAAAACTGTTTTTT. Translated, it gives CASRLWSQAIRITTNEKLFF.

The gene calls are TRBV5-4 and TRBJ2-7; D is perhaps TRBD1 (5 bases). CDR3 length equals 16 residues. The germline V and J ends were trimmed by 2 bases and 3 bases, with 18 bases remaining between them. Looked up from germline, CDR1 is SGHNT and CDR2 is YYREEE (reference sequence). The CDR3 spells CASSFKGNPSDYEQYF. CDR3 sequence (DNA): TGTGCCAGCAGCTTCAAGGGGAATCCCTCGGACTACGAGCAGTACTTC. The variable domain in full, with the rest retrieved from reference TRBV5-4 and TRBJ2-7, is ETGVTQSPTHLIKTRGQQVTLRCSSQSGHNTVSWYQQALGQGPQFIFQYYREEENGRGNFPPRFSGLQFPNYSSELNVNALELDDSALYLCASSFKGNPSDYEQYFGPGTRLTVT.

The CDR3 region is CASSSGLAYETQYF. CDR3 nucleotide sequence: TGTGCCAGCAGTTCGGGACTAGCGTACGAGACCCAGTACTTC. This chain joins TRBV5-6 and TRBJ2-5; 10 nucleotides align to TRBD2. CDR1 SGHDT and CDR2 YYEEEE come from the germline V gene. J lost 5 bases, V lost 5 bases, and 6 bases had no gene match. CDR3 size: 14 residues.

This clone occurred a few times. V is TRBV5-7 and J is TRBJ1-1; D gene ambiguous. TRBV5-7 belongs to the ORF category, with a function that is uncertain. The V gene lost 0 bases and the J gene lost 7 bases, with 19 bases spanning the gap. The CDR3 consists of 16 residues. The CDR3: CASSLELGGFNFEAFF. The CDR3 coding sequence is TGTGCCAGCAGCTTGGAGTTAGGAGGTTTTAACTTTGAAGCTTTCTTT.

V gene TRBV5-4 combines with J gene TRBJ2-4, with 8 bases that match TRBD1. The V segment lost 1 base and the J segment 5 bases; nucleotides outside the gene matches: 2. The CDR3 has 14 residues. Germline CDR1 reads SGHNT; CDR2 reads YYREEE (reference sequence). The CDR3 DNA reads TGTGCCAGCAGCTTGACAGGGGGAGAAAACATTCAGTACTTC. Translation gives CASSLTGGENIQYF.

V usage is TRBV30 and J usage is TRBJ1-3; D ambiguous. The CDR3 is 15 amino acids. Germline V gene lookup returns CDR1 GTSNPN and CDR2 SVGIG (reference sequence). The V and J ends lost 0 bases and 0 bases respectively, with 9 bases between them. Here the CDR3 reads CAWSVRRGSGNTIYF. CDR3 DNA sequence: TGTGCCTGGAGTGTACGACGAGGCTCTGGAAACACCATATATTTT.

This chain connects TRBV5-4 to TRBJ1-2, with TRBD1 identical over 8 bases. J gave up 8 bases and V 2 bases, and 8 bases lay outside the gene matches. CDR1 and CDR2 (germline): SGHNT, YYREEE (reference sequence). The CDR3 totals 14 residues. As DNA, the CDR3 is TGTGCCAGCAGCTTTACAGGGGGTTCCGGGGGCTACACCTTC. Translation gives CASSFTGGSGGYTF.

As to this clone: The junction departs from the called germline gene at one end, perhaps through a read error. The CDR3 coding sequence is TGTGCCAGCAGGGGCCAAGGGACCCAGTACTTC. Translating gives CASRGQGTQYF. The chain combines TRBV28 with TRBJ2-5, with D unresolved. There are 11 residues in the CDR3. From germline, CDR1 is MDHEN and CDR2 SYDVKM. Using reference TRBV28 and TRBJ2-5 for the parts outside the CDR3, the full variable domain is DVKVTQSSRYLVKRTGEKVFLECVQDMDHENMFWYRQDPGLGLRLIYFSYDVKMKEKGDIPEGYSVSREKKERFSLILESASTNQTSMYLCASRGQGTQYFGPGTRLLVL.

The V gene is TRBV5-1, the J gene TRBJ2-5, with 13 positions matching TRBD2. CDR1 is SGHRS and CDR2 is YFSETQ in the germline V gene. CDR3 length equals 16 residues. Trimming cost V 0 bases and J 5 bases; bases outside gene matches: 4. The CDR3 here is CASSLGGLAGSETQYF. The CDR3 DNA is TGCGCCAGCAGCTTGGGGGGACTAGCGGGGTCGGAGACCCAGTACTTC.

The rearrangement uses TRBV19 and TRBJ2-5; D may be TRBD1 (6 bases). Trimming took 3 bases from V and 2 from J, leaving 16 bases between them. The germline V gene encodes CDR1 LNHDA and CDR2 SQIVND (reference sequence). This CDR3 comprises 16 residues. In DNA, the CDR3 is TGTGCCAGTAGTATCATCTCTGGACAGACTCAAGAGACCCAGTACTTC. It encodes CASSIISGQTQETQYF.

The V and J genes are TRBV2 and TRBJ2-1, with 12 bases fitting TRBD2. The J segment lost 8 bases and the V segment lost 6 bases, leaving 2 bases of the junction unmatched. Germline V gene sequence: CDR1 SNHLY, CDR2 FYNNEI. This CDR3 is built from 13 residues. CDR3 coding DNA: TGTGCCAGCAGAAGACTAGCGGGAGATGAGCAGTTCTTC. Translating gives CASRRLAGDEQFF.

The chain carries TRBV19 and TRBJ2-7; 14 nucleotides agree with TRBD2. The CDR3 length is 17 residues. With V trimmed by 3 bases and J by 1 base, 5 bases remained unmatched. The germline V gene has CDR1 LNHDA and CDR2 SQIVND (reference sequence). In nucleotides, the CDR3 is TGTGCCAGTAGTATCGGACTAGCGGGAGGAGGATCCTACGAGCAGTACTTC. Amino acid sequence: CASSIGLAGGGSYEQYF.

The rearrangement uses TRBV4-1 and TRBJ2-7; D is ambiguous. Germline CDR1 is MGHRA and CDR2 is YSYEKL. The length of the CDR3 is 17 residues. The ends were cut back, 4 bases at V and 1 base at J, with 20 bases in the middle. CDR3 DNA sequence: TGCGCCAGCAGCCTTCTGCCGGAGCTAGATTTTTCCTACGAGCAGTACTTC. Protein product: CASSLLPELDFSYEQYF.

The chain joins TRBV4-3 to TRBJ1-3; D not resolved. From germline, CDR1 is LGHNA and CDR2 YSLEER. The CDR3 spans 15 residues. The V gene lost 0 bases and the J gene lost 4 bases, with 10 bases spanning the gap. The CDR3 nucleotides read TGCGCCAGCAGCCAAGATTTAATAGCGGGAAACACCATATATTTT. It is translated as CASSQDLIAGNTIYF.

CDR3 loop: CASSLGAGVVYEQFF. CDR3 DNA: TGCGCCAGCAGCTTGGGGGCGGGAGTTGTGTATGAGCAGTTCTTC. V and J are TRBV5-1 and TRBJ2-1, with TRBD2 identical over 7 bases. V dropped 0 bases and J dropped 8; count of bases not matched to a gene: 8. Germline V gene lookup returns CDR1 SGHRS and CDR2 YFSETQ. This CDR3 has 15 residues.

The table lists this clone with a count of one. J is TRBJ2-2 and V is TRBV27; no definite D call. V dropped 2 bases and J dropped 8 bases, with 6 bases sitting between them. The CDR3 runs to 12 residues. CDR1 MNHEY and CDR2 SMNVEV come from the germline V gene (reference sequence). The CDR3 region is CASSLDGGELFF. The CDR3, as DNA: TGTGCCAGCAGTTTAGACGGGGGGGAGCTGTTTTTT.

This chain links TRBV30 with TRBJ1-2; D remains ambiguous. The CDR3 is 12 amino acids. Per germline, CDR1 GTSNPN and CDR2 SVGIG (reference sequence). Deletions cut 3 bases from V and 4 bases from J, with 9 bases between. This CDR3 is CAWRAAAYGYTF. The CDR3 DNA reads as TGTGCCTGGAGGGCCGCGGCCTATGGCTACACCTTC.

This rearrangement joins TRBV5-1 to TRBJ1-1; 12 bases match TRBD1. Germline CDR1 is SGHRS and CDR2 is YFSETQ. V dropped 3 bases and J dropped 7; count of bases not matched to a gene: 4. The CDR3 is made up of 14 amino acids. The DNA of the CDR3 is TGCGCCAGCAGCTCGGGGACAGGGGGCTATGAAGCTTTCTTT. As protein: CASSSGTGGYEAFF.

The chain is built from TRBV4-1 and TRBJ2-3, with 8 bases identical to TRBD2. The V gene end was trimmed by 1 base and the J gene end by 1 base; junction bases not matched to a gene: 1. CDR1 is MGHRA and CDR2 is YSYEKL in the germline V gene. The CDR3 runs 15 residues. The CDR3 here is CASSQVGLGTDTQYF. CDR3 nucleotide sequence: TGCGCCAGCAGCCAAGTGGGACTAGGCACAGATACGCAGTATTTT.

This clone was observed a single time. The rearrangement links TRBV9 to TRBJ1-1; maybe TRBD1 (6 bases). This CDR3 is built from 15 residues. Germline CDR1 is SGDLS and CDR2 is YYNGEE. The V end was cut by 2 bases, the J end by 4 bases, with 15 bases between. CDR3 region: CASSVTGWGSTEAFF. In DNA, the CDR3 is TGTGCCAGCAGCGTTACAGGGTGGGGGAGCACTGAAGCTTTCTTT.

DNA of the CDR3: TGTGCCAGCAGTCCGGACAGGACCTCTAACTATGGCTACACCTTC. It encodes CASSPDRTSNYGYTF. V gene TRBV6-4 combines with J gene TRBJ1-2; 7 bases fit TRBD1. The CDR3 is 15 residues long. V was pared by 5 bases and J by 0 bases, with 6 bases of the junction left unmatched. The germline V gene encodes CDR1 MRHNA and CDR2 SNTAGT.

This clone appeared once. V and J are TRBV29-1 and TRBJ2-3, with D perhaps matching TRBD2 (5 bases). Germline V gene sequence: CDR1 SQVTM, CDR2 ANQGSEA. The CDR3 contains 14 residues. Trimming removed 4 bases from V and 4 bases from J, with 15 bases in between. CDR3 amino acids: CSVAIAPNADTQYF. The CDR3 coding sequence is TGCAGCGTTGCAATAGCGCCTAACGCAGATACGCAGTATTTT.

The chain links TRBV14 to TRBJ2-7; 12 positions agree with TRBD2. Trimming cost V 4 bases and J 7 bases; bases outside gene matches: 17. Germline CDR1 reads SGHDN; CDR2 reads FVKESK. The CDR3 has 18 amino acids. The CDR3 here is CASSRGGTRTSGIVEQYF. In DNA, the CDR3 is TGTGCCAGCAGCCGAGGCGGGACGAGGACTAGCGGGATCGTTGAGCAGTACTTC.

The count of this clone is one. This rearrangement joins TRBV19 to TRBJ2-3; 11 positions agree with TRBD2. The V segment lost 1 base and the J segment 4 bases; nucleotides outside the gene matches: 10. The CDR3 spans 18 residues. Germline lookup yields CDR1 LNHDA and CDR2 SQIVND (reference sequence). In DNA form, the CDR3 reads TGTGCCAGTAGTATAGCTGCACTAGCGGGAGTCACCGCAGATACGCAGTATTTT. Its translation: CASSIAALAGVTADTQYF.

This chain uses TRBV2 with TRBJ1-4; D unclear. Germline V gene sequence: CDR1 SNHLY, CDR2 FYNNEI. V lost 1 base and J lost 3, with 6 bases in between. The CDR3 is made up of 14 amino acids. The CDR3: CASSEGAANEKLFF. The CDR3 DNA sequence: TGTGCCAGCAGTGAAGGGGCAGCTAATGAAAAACTGTTTTTT.

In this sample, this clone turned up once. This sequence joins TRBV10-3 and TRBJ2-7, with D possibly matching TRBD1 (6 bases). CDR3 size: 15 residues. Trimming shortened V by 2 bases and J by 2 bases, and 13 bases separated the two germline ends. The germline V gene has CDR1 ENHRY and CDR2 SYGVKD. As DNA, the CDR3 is TGTGCCATCAGTGAGACCGGGACAACTACCTACGAGCAGTACTTC. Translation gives CAISETGTTTYEQYF.

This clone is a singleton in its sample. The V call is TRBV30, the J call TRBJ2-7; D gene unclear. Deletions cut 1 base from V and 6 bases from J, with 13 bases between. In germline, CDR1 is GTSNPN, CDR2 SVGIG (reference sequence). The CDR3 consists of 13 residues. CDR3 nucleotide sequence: TGTGCCTGGAGTGCCCATACTCCCGGCGAGCAGTACTTC. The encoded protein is CAWSAHTPGEQYF. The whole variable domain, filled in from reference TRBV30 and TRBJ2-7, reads SQTIHQWPATLVQPVGSPLSLECTVEGTSNPNLYWYRQAAGRGLQLLFYSVGIGQISSEVPQNLSASRPQDRQFILSSKKLLLSDSGFYLCAWSAHTPGEQYFGPGTRLTVT.